One sample yielded the 2 T cell receptor beta chains listed below, sequenced in a study of OX40 agonist ivuxolimab in advanced cancers. TCRdb's copy holds only in-frame clones and misses some; the assay was immunoSEQ multiplex PCR. Of some 70,000 clones in the sample, around four fifths were seen once. The starting material was CD4+ or CD8+ T cells sorted from blood, obtained in a trial of the OX40 agonist ivuxolimab. The receptors were gathered from an adult with an advanced solid tumor such as melanoma, head and neck, liver or kidney cancer.

The chain links TRBV11-2 to TRBJ2-3, with a weak D call TRBD2 (5 bases). Germline values: CDR1 SGHAT, CDR2 FQNNGV. The CDR3 covers 14 residues. Trimming shortened V by 2 bases and J by 7 bases, and 13 bases separated the two germline ends. The DNA of the CDR3 is TGTGCCAGCAGCTTAAATAGTGGGAGATATACGCAGTATTTT. Its protein product is CASSLNSGRYTQYF. Complete variable domain (other parts from reference TRBV11-2 and TRBJ2-3): EAGVAQSPRYKIIEKRQSVAFWCNPISGHATLYWYQQILGQGPKLLIQFQNNGVVDDSQLPKDRFSAERLKGVDSTLKIQPAKLEDSAVYLCASSLNSGRYTQYFGPGTRLTVL.

V and J are TRBV27 and TRBJ2-3; 8 nucleotides align to TRBD2. CDR3 length: 16 amino acids. Germline CDR1 reads MNHEY; CDR2 reads SMNVEV (reference sequence). The J segment lost 0 bases and the V segment lost 2 bases, leaving 4 bases of the junction unmatched. DNA for the CDR3: TGTGCCAGCAGTTTAAGGGCTAGCGGGAGCACAGATACGCAGTATTTT. Translating it yields CASSLRASGSTDTQYF.